This TCR beta chain emerged from a study of cytomegalovirus exposure and HLA in healthy donors. Study outcomes and limitations: The CMV antigen specificity of a few CMV-associated chains was confirmed through in vitro analysis. One variant, a missense change in DCLRE1C, was linked in a later analysis to TCR beta V- and J-gene trimming.

Note on this clone: Its antigen is undetermined.

PCR amplification relied on 60 Vbeta primers (plus 13 Jbeta primers). The data were produced by immunoSEQ multiplex PCR, yet TCRdb's version contains in-frame clones alone and is incomplete. The table shows 150,000 to 200,000 clones, with over 65% occurring only once. The sequence derives from a man in his forties in good health and CMV-seropositive. Sequencing was carried out using PBMCs.

In DNA form, the CDR3 reads TGCGCCAGCAGCCGACAGGGGGATCGCACTGAAGCTTTCTTT. It encodes CASSRQGDRTEAFF. The rearrangement links TRBV5-1 to TRBJ1-1; 9 bases are a match to TRBD1. Germline V gene lookup returns CDR1 SGHRS and CDR2 YFSETQ. The V gene end was trimmed by 4 bases and the J gene end by 4 bases; junction bases not matched to a gene: 5. This CDR3 has 14 residues.